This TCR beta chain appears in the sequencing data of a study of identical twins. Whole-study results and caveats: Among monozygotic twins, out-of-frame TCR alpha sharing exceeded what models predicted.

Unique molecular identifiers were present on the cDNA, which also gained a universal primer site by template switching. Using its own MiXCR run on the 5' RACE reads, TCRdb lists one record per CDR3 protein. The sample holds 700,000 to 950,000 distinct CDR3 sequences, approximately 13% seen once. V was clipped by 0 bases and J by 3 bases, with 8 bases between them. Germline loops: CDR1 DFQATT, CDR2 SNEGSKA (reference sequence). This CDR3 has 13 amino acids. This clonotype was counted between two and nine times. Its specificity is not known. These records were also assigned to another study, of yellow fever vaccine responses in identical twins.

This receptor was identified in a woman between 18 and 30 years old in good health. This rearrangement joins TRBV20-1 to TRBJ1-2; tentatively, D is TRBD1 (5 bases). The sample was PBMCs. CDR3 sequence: CSARDEGHYGYTF. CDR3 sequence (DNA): TGCAGTGCTAGAGATGAGGGGCACTATGGCTACACCTTC.